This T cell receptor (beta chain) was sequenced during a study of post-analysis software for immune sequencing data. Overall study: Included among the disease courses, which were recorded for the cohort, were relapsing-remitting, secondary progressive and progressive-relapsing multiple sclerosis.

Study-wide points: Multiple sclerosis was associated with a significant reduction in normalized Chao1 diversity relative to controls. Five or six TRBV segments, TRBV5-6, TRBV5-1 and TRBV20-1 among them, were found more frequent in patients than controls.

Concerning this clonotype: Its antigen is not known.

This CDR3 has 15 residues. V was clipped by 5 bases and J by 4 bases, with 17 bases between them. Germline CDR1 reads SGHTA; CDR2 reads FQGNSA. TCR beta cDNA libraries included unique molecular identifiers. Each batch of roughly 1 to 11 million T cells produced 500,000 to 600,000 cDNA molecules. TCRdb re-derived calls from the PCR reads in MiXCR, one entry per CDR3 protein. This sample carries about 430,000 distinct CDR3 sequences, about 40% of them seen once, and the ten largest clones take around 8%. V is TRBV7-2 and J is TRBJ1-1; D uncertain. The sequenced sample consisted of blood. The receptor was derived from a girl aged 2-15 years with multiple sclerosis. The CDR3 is CASSPRRVVITEAFF. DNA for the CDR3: TGTGCCAGCAGCCCCCGGCGGGTAGTGATCACTGAAGCTTTCTTT.